The clone carrying this TCR beta chain was observed a handful of times. Its antigen is currently unknown. The data were taken from a study of T cell responses to AZD1222 COVID-19 vaccine. Notes on the study in general: In the spike-specific TCR repertoire, nearly half reportedly target unmutated variant regions. The peak T cell response came first, and repertoires were sampled only after it.

Produced via immunoSEQ multiplex PCR; TCRdb's table is partial and in-frame only. The table records about 84,000 clones, 80% to 90% of them present only once. The source is an adult who received the AZD1222 COVID-19 vaccine. The sequenced sample was peripheral blood, obtained 28 days after the second AZD1222 dose.

The CDR3 loop reads CASKNSGTYTEAFF. In DNA, the CDR3 is TGCGCCAGCAAAAATTCGGGGACTTACACTGAAGCTTTCTTT. This sequence joins TRBV10-2 and TRBJ1-1; perhaps TRBD1 as D (5 bases). CDR3 length: 14 residues. The V and J ends lost 7 bases and 3 bases respectively, with 15 bases between them. Germline V gene data show CDR1 as WSHSY and CDR2 as SAAADI.